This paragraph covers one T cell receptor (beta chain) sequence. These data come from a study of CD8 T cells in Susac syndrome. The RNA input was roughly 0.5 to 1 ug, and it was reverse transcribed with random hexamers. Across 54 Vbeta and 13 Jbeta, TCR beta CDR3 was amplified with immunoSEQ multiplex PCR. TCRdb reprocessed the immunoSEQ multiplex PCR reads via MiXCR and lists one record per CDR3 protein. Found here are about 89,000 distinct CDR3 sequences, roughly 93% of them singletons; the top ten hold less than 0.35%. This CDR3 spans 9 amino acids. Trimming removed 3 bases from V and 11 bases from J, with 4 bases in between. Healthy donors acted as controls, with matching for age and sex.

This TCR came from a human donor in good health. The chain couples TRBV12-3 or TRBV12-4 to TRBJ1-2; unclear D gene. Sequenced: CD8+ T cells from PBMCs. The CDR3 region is CASSFPYTF. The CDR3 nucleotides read TGTGCCAGCAGTTTCCCATACACCTTC.